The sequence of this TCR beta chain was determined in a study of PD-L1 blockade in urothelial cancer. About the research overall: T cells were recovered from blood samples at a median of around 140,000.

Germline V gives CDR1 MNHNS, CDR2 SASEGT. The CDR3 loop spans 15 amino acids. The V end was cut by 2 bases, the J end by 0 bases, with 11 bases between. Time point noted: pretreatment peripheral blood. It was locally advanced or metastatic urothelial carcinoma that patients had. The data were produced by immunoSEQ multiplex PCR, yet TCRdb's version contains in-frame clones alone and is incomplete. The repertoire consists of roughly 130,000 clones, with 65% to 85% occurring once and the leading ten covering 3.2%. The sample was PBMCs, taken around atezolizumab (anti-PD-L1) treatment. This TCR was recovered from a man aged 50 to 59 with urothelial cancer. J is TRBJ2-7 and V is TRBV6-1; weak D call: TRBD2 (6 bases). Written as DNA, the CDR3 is TGTGCCAGCAGTGAATACGGAGGGACCTCCTACGAGCAGTACTTC. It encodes CASSEYGGTSYEQYF.